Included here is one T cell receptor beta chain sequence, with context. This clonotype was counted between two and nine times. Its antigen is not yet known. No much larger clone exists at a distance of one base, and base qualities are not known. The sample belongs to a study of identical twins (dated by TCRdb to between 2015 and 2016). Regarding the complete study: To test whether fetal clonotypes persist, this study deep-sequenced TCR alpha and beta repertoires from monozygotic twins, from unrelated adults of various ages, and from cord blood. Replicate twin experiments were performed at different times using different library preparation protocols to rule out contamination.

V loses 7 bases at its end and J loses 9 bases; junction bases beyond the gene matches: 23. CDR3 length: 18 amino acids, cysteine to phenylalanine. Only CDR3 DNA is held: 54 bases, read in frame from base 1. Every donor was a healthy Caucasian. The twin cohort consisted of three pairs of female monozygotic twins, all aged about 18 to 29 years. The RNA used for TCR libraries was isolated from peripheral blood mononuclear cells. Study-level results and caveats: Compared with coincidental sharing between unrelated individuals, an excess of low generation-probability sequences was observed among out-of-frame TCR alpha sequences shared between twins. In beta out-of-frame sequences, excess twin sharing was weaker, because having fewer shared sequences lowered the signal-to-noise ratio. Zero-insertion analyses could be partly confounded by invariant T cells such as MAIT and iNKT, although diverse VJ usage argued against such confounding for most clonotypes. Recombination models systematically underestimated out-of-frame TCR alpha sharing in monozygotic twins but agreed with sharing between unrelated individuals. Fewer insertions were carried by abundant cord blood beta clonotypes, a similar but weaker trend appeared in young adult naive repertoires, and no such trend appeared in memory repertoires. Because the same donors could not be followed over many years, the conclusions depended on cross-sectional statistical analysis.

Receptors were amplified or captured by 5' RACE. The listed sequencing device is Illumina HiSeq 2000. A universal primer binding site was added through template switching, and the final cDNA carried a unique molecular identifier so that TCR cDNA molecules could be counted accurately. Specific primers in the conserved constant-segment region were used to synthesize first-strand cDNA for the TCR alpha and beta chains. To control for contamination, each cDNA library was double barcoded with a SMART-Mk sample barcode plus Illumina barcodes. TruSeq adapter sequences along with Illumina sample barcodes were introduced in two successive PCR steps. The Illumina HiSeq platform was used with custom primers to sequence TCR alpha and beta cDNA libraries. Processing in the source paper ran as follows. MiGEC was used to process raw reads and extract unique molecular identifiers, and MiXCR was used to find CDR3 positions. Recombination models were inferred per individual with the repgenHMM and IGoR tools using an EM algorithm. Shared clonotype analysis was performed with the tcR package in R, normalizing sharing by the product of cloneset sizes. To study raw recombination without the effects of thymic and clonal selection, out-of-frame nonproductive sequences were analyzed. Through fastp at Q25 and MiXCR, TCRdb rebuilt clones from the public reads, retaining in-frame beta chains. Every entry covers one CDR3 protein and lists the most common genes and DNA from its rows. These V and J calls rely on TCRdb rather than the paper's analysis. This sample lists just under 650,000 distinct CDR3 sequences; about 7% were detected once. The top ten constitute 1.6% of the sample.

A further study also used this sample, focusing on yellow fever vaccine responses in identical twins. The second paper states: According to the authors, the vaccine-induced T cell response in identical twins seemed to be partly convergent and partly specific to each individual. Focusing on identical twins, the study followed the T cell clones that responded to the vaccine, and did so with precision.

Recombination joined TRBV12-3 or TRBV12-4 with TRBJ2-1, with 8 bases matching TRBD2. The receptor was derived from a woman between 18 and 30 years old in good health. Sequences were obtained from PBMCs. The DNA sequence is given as TGTGCCAGCACCCAATACACGGGGGGGGTTCCAATTTGGTCTGAGCAGTTCTTC. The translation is CASTQYTGGVPIWSEQFF.